The next 10 T cell receptor beta chains were all read from a single sample in a study of blood T cell repertoires in COVID-19. Sequencing was performed with immunoSEQ multiplex PCR; in TCRdb, only in-frame clones are kept and a portion is missing. The profile shows 200,000 to 300,000 clones, roughly 88% of them singletons. Sequences were obtained from peripheral blood. The receptor source for this set is a man in his forties who had recovered from COVID-19.

This chain joins TRBV7-9 and TRBJ2-5; the match to TRBD2 covers 9 bases. Germline CDR1 SEHNR, CDR2 FQNEAQ (reference sequence). V lost 1 base, J lost 1 base, and 4 bases stayed unmatched. The CDR3 is 16 residues long. CDR3 nucleotide sequence: TGTGCCAGCAGCTTAGACGGGCGGGAGGGCCAAGAGACCCAGTACTTC. Amino acid sequence: CASSLDGREGQETQYF.

This chain links TRBV5-1 with TRBJ1-1; 8 bases line up with TRBD1. The CDR3 contains 14 residues. Trimming at V came to 0 bases and at J to 6 bases, leaving 4 bases not matched to a gene. The germline gives CDR1 SGHRS, CDR2 YFSETQ. CDR3 sequence reads: CASSLGDRHAEAFF. Written as DNA, the CDR3 is TGCGCCAGCAGCTTGGGGGACAGGCACGCTGAAGCTTTCTTT.

Only one count was recorded for this clone. The rearrangement links TRBV3-1 (or the pseudogene TRBV3-2) to TRBJ1-3; a possible D gene is TRBD1 (5 bases). This CDR3 comprises 17 residues. Between the trimmed V and J ends, which lost 1 base and 7 bases, there was a span of 20 bases. CDR1 LGHDT and CDR2 YNNKEL come from the germline V gene (reference sequence). CDR3 in amino acids: CASSQVRLTESVNTIYF. In nucleotides, the CDR3 is TGTGCCAGCAGCCAAGTCCGCTTGACAGAAAGCGTTAACACCATATATTTT.

V gene TRBV19 combines with J gene TRBJ1-2; D ambiguous. Trimming cost V 0 bases and J 5 bases, with 19 bases left between them. This CDR3 contains 17 residues. Germline V gives CDR1 LNHDA, CDR2 SQIVND (reference sequence). The CDR3 bases are TGTGCCAGTAGTATAGATCCATTCGAGCAGACCGGGTATGGCTACACCTTC. Translation: CASSIDPFEQTGYGYTF.

The chain joins TRBV19 to TRBJ2-3, with 7 bases that match TRBD1. V was pared by 3 bases and J by 6 bases, with 12 bases of the junction left unmatched. This CDR3 comprises 16 residues. Germline V CDR1 and CDR2: LNHDA, SQIVND (reference sequence). DNA of the CDR3: TGTGCCAGTAGTATCCTCGCCTCGGACAGGTCGGATACGCAGTATTTT. As protein: CASSILASDRSDTQYF.

The rearrangement joins TRBV28 to TRBJ2-7, with D perhaps matching TRBD2 (5 bases). The V end lost 2 bases, the J end lost 0 bases, and 14 bases lay between the germline ends. The CDR3 totals 16 residues. Per the germline V gene, CDR1 is MDHEN and CDR2 is SYDVKM. The CDR3 region is CASSLVGGRSSYEQYF. CDR3 DNA: TGTGCCAGCAGTTTAGTGGGCGGGCGGAGCTCCTACGAGCAGTACTTC.

This chain links TRBV12-3 or TRBV12-4 with TRBJ1-2, with 8 bases identical to TRBD1. The CDR3 totals 13 residues. J gave up 3 bases and V 6 bases, and 3 bases lay outside the gene matches. The CDR3 sequence: CASSRQGYYGYTF. DNA for the CDR3: TGTGCCAGCAGCCGACAGGGGTACTATGGCTACACCTTC.

The J gene is TRBJ2-7, the V gene TRBV7-2; 11 bases match TRBD2. CDR1 is SGHTA and CDR2 is FQGNSA in the germline V gene. Trimming took 1 base from V and 7 from J; bases not matched to a gene: 6. The CDR3 is 15 residues long. CDR3: CASSLVVAGGPEQYF. CDR3 coding DNA: TGTGCCAGCAGCTTAGTTGTAGCGGGAGGGCCAGAGCAGTACTTC.

This rearrangement joins TRBV18 to TRBJ2-7; weak D call: TRBD2 (6 bases). The CDR3 contains 15 residues. Between the trimmed V and J ends, which lost 4 bases and 2 bases, there was a span of 15 bases. Germline assignment: CDR1 KGHSH and CDR2 LQKENI. For the CDR3, the DNA is TGTGCCAGCTCACAGGGAGGCGCGGAAACCTACGAGCAGTACTTC. Translating gives CASSQGGAETYEQYF.

The chain couples TRBV10-1 to TRBJ2-7; 8 bases fit TRBD1. Germline CDR1 WNHNN, CDR2 SYGVQD (reference sequence). Trimming removed 6 bases from V and 4 bases from J; junction bases left unmatched: 8. CDR3 size: 14 residues. The CDR3 loop is CASSKGQDTYEQYF. The CDR3, as DNA: TGCGCCAGCAGCAAGGGACAGGACACTTACGAGCAGTACTTC.